This passage covers 3 T cell receptor beta chains from one sample sequenced in a study of T-cell reconstitution after alpha-beta-depleted transplantation in children. Construction of the TCRbeta library involved unique molecular identifiers. Using its own MiXCR run on the PCR reads, TCRdb lists one record per CDR3 protein. Here the sample spans roughly 170,000 distinct CDR3 sequences, around 7% being singletons. Sequenced here: PBMCs from the stem cell graft donor, sampled from the stem cell graft. These receptors were taken from a human donor who donated a stem cell graft to a child with Wiskott-Aldrich syndrome.

This clonotype was picked up many times. The rearrangement joins TRBV20-1 to TRBJ1-1; no reliable D call. V lost 0 bases to trimming and J lost 0 bases, with 8 bases between them. Germline values: CDR1 DFQATT, CDR2 SNEGSKA (reference sequence). CDR3 size: 14 residues. CDR3 sequence reads: CSARDAQLNTEAFF. DNA for the CDR3: TGCAGTGCTAGAGATGCACAGTTGAACACTGAAGCTTTCTTT.

The chain recombines TRBV7-2 with TRBJ2-7, with 9 bases lining up with TRBD1. This CDR3 is built from 15 residues. CDR1 is SGHTA and CDR2 is FQGNSA in the germline V gene. V gave up 5 bases and J gave up 0 bases; unmatched junction bases: 5. CDR3 protein: CASSARGQGSYEQYF. The CDR3 region has the DNA TGTGCCAGCAGCGCCCGGGGACAGGGCTCCTACGAGCAGTACTTC.

This clonotype was seen many times. V is TRBV6-1 and J is TRBJ2-7, with 16 bases fitting TRBD2. The CDR3 contains 15 residues. Trimming took 6 bases from V and 6 from J; bases not matched to a gene: 5. Germline CDR1 MNHNS, CDR2 SASEGT. In nucleotides, the CDR3 is TGTGCCAGCAGGGGACTAGCGGGAGGGCCCAGCGAGCAGTACTTC. This encodes CASRGLAGGPSEQYF.